Listed below are T cell receptor beta chains from one sample, sequenced in a study of PD-1 blockade in mismatch repair-deficient tumors. The data were produced by immunoSEQ multiplex PCR, yet TCRdb's version contains in-frame clones alone and is incomplete. The top ten hold 0.9% to 1.2% of the sample, which has 30,000 to 45,000 clones, roughly 88% seen once. Sequenced here: PBMCs, sampled 38 to 40 weeks after starting pembrolizumab. Receptors originate from an adult with mismatch repair-deficient cancer. CDR3s include the opening cysteine and the closing phenylalanine or tryptophan. Fields, in order: clone size, J gene, D gene, V gene, CDR3 DNA, CDR3 protein. A D gene is named only where the DNA matches it firmly. Clone size is not always given. Where it is, it says once, few, many or a class for expanded clones.

clone_size: -; j_call: TRBJ2-7; d_call: TRBD2; v_call: TRBV15; cdr3_nt: TGTGCCACCAGCGAAGGGCCTAGCGGGGCCTACGAGCAGTACTTC; cdr3_aa: CATSEGPSGAYEQYF
clone_size: -; j_call: TRBJ2-2; d_call: TRBD1; v_call: TRBV29-1; cdr3_nt: TGCAGCGTTGAAGGGACAGGGGCGAACACCGGGGAGCTGTTTTTT; cdr3_aa: CSVEGTGANTGELFF
clone_size: -; j_call: TRBJ2-3; d_call: TRBD2; v_call: TRBV7-3; cdr3_nt: TGTGCCAGCAGCTTAACTAGCGGGAGATACACAGATACGCAGTATTTT; cdr3_aa: CASSLTSGRYTDTQYF
clone_size: once; j_call: TRBJ2-7; d_call: -; v_call: TRBV19; cdr3_nt: TGTGCCAGTAGTATGGCGGGGTCACACTACGAGCAGTACTTC; cdr3_aa: CASSMAGSHYEQYF
clone_size: -; j_call: TRBJ2-1; d_call: -; v_call: TRBV5-5; cdr3_nt: TGTGCCAGCAGCAACAGGACTAGGGGAAAGGGGGGGTACAATGAGCAGTTCTTC; cdr3_aa: CASSNRTRGKGGYNEQFF
clone_size: -; j_call: TRBJ2-7; d_call: -; v_call: TRBV27; cdr3_nt: TGTGCCAGCAGTTTACGGCAAACAGGGCCCTCCTACGAGCAGTACTTC; cdr3_aa: CASSLRQTGPSYEQYF
clone_size: -; j_call: TRBJ2-5; d_call: TRBD1; v_call: TRBV7-9; cdr3_nt: TGTGCCAGCAGCTTAGCGGGGTTTTGGGACAGGAGACAAGAGACCCAGTACTTC; cdr3_aa: CASSLAGFWDRRQETQYF
clone_size: -; j_call: TRBJ2-2; d_call: -; v_call: TRBV5-1; cdr3_nt: TGCGCCAGCAGCTCGACGGGGATGAACACCGGGGAGCTGTTTTTT; cdr3_aa: CASSSTGMNTGELFF
clone_size: -; j_call: TRBJ2-7; d_call: TRBD2; v_call: TRBV7-8; cdr3_nt: TGTGCCAGCAGCTTAACTAGCGGGTCCTACGAGCAGTACTTC; cdr3_aa: CASSLTSGSYEQYF
clone_size: once; j_call: TRBJ2-1; d_call: -; v_call: TRBV27; cdr3_nt: TGTGCCAGCAGTTCTCTAGCTTCTTGGACCAATGAGCAGTTCTTC; cdr3_aa: CASSSLASWTNEQFF
clone_size: few; j_call: TRBJ2-7; d_call: TRBD1; v_call: TRBV28; cdr3_nt: TGTGCCAGCAGTTACAGGGGATTGCCTTCCTACGAGCAGTACTTC; cdr3_aa: CASSYRGLPSYEQYF
clone_size: -; j_call: TRBJ2-7; d_call: -; v_call: TRBV5-6; cdr3_nt: TGTGCCAGCAGCTTCTCTTTCGGGGGGCAGTACTTC; cdr3_aa: CASSFSFGGQYF
clone_size: -; j_call: TRBJ2-3; d_call: TRBD1; v_call: TRBV5-1; cdr3_nt: TGCGCCAGCCGCCGGGACAGGTCGTTGGGCGATACGCAGTATTTT; cdr3_aa: CASRRDRSLGDTQYF
clone_size: -; j_call: TRBJ2-1; d_call: -; v_call: TRBV5-1; cdr3_nt: TGCGCCAGCAGCTTGGACGGGTCTCAGAGCAATGAGCAGTTCTTC; cdr3_aa: CASSLDGSQSNEQFF
clone_size: -; j_call: TRBJ2-5; d_call: -; v_call: TRBV7-9; cdr3_nt: TGTGCCAGCAGCTTAGTCTTGGAGACCCAGTACTTC; cdr3_aa: CASSLVLETQYF
clone_size: -; j_call: TRBJ1-2; d_call: -; v_call: TRBV11-2; cdr3_nt: TGTGCCAGCAGCTTAAACAGGGCGGACTATGGCTACACCTTC; cdr3_aa: CASSLNRADYGYTF
clone_size: -; j_call: TRBJ1-5; d_call: -; v_call: TRBV7-2; cdr3_nt: TGTGCCAGCAGCTTAGGAGTCTCCACCCAGCATTTT; cdr3_aa: CASSLGVSTQHF
clone_size: -; j_call: TRBJ1-5; d_call: -; v_call: TRBV19; cdr3_nt: TGTGCCAGTAGTCCCCAGGGCCATCAGCCCCAGCATTTT; cdr3_aa: CASSPQGHQPQHF
clone_size: -; j_call: TRBJ1-2; d_call: TRBD1; v_call: TRBV5-4; cdr3_nt: TGTGCCAGCAGCCCACGCCCGGCCAGGGGGTCGGATGGCTACACCTTC; cdr3_aa: CASSPRPARGSDGYTF
clone_size: -; j_call: TRBJ2-1; d_call: TRBD2; v_call: TRBV5-1; cdr3_nt: TGCGCCAGCAGGCTAGCGGGAACCGGATCCTACAATGAGCAGTTCTTC; cdr3_aa: CASRLAGTGSYNEQFF
clone_size: -; j_call: TRBJ1-1; d_call: -; v_call: TRBV7-9; cdr3_nt: TGTGCCAGCAGCTTAGCGCTCGCAGGGAACACTGAAGCTTTCTTT; cdr3_aa: CASSLALAGNTEAFF
clone_size: -; j_call: TRBJ2-5; d_call: -; v_call: TRBV7-2; cdr3_nt: TGTGCCAGCAGCTTACAATTGGAGACCCAGTACTTC; cdr3_aa: CASSLQLETQYF
clone_size: once; j_call: TRBJ1-1; d_call: -; v_call: TRBV7-2; cdr3_nt: TGTGCCAGCAGCTTAGTAACGGGAGGGGTGGGCACTGAAGCTTTCTTT; cdr3_aa: CASSLVTGGVGTEAFF
clone_size: -; j_call: TRBJ1-1; d_call: -; v_call: TRBV18; cdr3_nt: TGTGCCAGCTCACCAGGGTACAGATTGAACACTGAAGCTTTCTTT; cdr3_aa: CASSPGYRLNTEAFF
clone_size: few; j_call: TRBJ2-7; d_call: TRBD1; v_call: TRBV7-9; cdr3_nt: TGTGCCAGCAGGACCAATCCCGGGACAGGATCCCCCTACGAGCAGTACTTC; cdr3_aa: CASRTNPGTGSPYEQYF
clone_size: -; j_call: TRBJ2-3; d_call: -; v_call: TRBV5-6; cdr3_nt: TGTGCCAGCAGCCCGCAATCAGGGGTTGGAGATACGCAGTATTTT; cdr3_aa: CASSPQSGVGDTQYF
clone_size: -; j_call: TRBJ2-2; d_call: TRBD1; v_call: TRBV7-3; cdr3_nt: TGTGCCAGCAGTACCGGGACAGGGGACACCGGGGAGCTGTTTTTT; cdr3_aa: CASSTGTGDTGELFF
clone_size: -; j_call: TRBJ2-1; d_call: TRBD2; v_call: TRBV19; cdr3_nt: TGTGCCAGTAGTATGACTAGCGGGTTGTACAATGAGCAGTTCTTC; cdr3_aa: CASSMTSGLYNEQFF
clone_size: -; j_call: TRBJ2-7; d_call: TRBD2; v_call: TRBV19; cdr3_nt: TGTGCCAGTAGTATGGCTAGCGGGAGCTACGAGCAGTACTTC; cdr3_aa: CASSMASGSYEQYF
clone_size: -; j_call: TRBJ2-1; d_call: -; v_call: TRBV28; cdr3_nt: TGTGCCAGCAGTATCGGACTTAGGCAGTTCTTC; cdr3_aa: CASSIGLRQFF
clone_size: -; j_call: TRBJ2-7; d_call: -; v_call: TRBV27; cdr3_nt: TGTGCCAGCAGTTGGATTTCCGGAGGGAACTACGAGCAGTACTTC; cdr3_aa: CASSWISGGNYEQYF
clone_size: -; j_call: TRBJ2-1; d_call: TRBD1; v_call: TRBV28; cdr3_nt: TGTGCCAGCAGTCCTCGGACAGGGAGGAATGAGCAGTTCTTC; cdr3_aa: CASSPRTGRNEQFF
clone_size: -; j_call: TRBJ2-3; d_call: -; v_call: TRBV11-2; cdr3_nt: TGTGCCAGCAGCCCCGCTCAGGGTACAGATACGCAGTATTTT; cdr3_aa: CASSPAQGTDTQYF
clone_size: -; j_call: TRBJ1-4; d_call: -; v_call: TRBV4-1; cdr3_nt: TGCGCCAGCAGCCTCACAGGGAATGAAAAACTGTTTTTT; cdr3_aa: CASSLTGNEKLFF
clone_size: once; j_call: TRBJ2-1; d_call: -; v_call: TRBV28; cdr3_nt: TGTGCCAGCAGTGCTCTGAATCCCAGTGAGCAGTTCTTC; cdr3_aa: CASSALNPSEQFF
clone_size: few; j_call: TRBJ1-2; d_call: -; v_call: TRBV7-9; cdr3_nt: TGTGCCAGCGAAAAGGGAGATAACTATGGCTACACCTTC; cdr3_aa: CASEKGDNYGYTF
clone_size: -; j_call: TRBJ2-1; d_call: -; v_call: TRBV28; cdr3_nt: TGTGCCAGCAGTCCTTCGAATGAGCAGTTCTTC; cdr3_aa: CASSPSNEQFF
clone_size: -; j_call: TRBJ2-2; d_call: TRBD1; v_call: TRBV11-2; cdr3_nt: TGTGCCAGCAGCTCCCCCAGGGGGACCGGGGAGCTGTTTTTT; cdr3_aa: CASSSPRGTGELFF
clone_size: -; j_call: TRBJ2-3; d_call: TRBD2; v_call: TRBV6-5; cdr3_nt: TGTGCCAGCAGTGTACCCGGGGGGGATACGCAGTATTTT; cdr3_aa: CASSVPGGDTQYF
clone_size: -; j_call: TRBJ1-1; d_call: TRBD1; v_call: TRBV25-1; cdr3_nt: TGTGCCAGCAGTGACCGGACAGGGGGACAGAACACTGAAGCTTTCTTT; cdr3_aa: CASSDRTGGQNTEAFF
clone_size: -; j_call: TRBJ2-7; d_call: TRBD1; v_call: TRBV7-3; cdr3_nt: TGTGCCAGCAGCTTAAGCGGAAACCGGGACAGGGGATTGGTAGTTTACGAGCAGTACTTC; cdr3_aa: CASSLSGNRDRGLVVYEQYF
clone_size: -; j_call: TRBJ2-7; d_call: TRBD1; v_call: TRBV27; cdr3_nt: TGTGCCAGCAGTTTCTGGGGACAGGGACATGACGAGCAGTACTTC; cdr3_aa: CASSFWGQGHDEQYF
clone_size: -; j_call: TRBJ2-3; d_call: -; v_call: TRBV29-1; cdr3_nt: TGCAGCGCCGGAGGAGATACGCAGTATTTT; cdr3_aa: CSAGGDTQYF
clone_size: -; j_call: TRBJ2-1; d_call: TRBD2; v_call: TRBV5-6; cdr3_nt: TGTGCCAGCAGCTTGTATGTAGTACTAGCGGGAGGAGGGGGGCAGTTCTTC; cdr3_aa: CASSLYVVLAGGGGQFF
clone_size: -; j_call: TRBJ1-4; d_call: -; v_call: TRBV2; cdr3_nt: TGTGCCAGCAGCGATCTGACAGGCGCAGGGGAAAAACTGTTTTTT; cdr3_aa: CASSDLTGAGEKLFF
clone_size: -; j_call: TRBJ1-1; d_call: -; v_call: TRBV5-1; cdr3_nt: TGCGCCAGCAGCCCCGGGGACACATCGAACACTGAAGCTTTCTTT; cdr3_aa: CASSPGDTSNTEAFF
clone_size: -; j_call: TRBJ2-1; d_call: TRBD2; v_call: TRBV9; cdr3_nt: TGTGCCAGCAGCGCCCAAGTCTCAAATAGCGGGCCGGAGTTCTTC; cdr3_aa: CASSAQVSNSGPEFF
clone_size: -; j_call: TRBJ2-1; d_call: TRBD1; v_call: TRBV6-4; cdr3_nt: TGTGCCAGCAGTGTATCCCAGGGGGCTTACAATGAGCAGTTCTTC; cdr3_aa: CASSVSQGAYNEQFF